The 22 T cell receptor beta chains below all came from one sample that was sequenced in a study of cytomegalovirus exposure and HLA in healthy donors. Primers included in the PCR were 60 Vbeta and 13 Jbeta primers. Assay: immunoSEQ multiplex PCR; the TCRdb copy retains only in-frame clones and omits some. In the table there are approximately 140,000 clones, 60% to 85% of which are singletons. Input material: PBMCs. These receptors all stem from a man aged 18-30 years in good health and CMV-seronegative.

V usage is TRBV11-2 and J usage is TRBJ1-2; D is perhaps TRBD1 (6 bases). The CDR3 is 14 amino acids. The germline V gene encodes CDR1 SGHAT and CDR2 FQNNGV. Trimming removed 5 bases at V and 4 bases at J, with 14 bases between. In DNA form, the CDR3 reads TGTGCCAGCAGCCCGGGGGGCAGCGGCTATGGCTACACCTTC. This encodes CASSPGGSGYGYTF. Filled out from reference TRBV11-2 and TRBJ1-2, the complete variable domain reads EAGVAQSPRYKIIEKRQSVAFWCNPISGHATLYWYQQILGQGPKLLIQFQNNGVVDDSQLPKDRFSAERLKGVDSTLKIQPAKLEDSAVYLCASSPGGSGYGYTFGSGTRLTVV.

This chain links TRBV6-5 with TRBJ1-2; D gene ambiguous. V shed 5 bases and J shed 4 bases, with 14 bases lying between them. Germline CDR1 MNHEY, CDR2 SVGAGI. This CDR3 has 14 residues. The CDR3 is CASSKTSAGYGYTF. The CDR3 coding sequence is TGTGCCAGCAGTAAGACATCGGCGGGCTATGGCTACACCTTC.

The V and J genes are TRBV23-1 and TRBJ2-1; 7 bases agree with TRBD1. TRBV23-1 is assigned to the ORF class and has an uncertain function. This CDR3 is built from 15 residues. After removal of 4 bases from V and 7 bases from J, the junction contained 10 bases not matched to a gene. The CDR3 sequence: CASSPRPGQQNEQFF. CDR3 DNA: TGCGCCAGCAGTCCCCGACCGGGACAGCAGAATGAGCAGTTCTTC.

The chain carries TRBV27 and TRBJ2-7; 7 positions match TRBD1. V shed 2 bases, J shed 2 bases, and the junction held 6 bases outside the gene matches. This CDR3 is built from 15 residues. CDR1 and CDR2 (germline): MNHEY, SMNVEV (reference sequence). CDR3 loop: CASSLGSGTAYEQYF. The CDR3 DNA reads TGTGCCAGCAGTTTAGGTTCCGGGACAGCCTACGAGCAGTACTTC.

The chain employs TRBV30 and TRBJ1-6, with 7 bases matching TRBD1. V trimming: 1 base; J trimming: 4 bases; junction bases outside the gene matches: 4. The CDR3 length is 15 residues. Germline CDR1 is GTSNPN and CDR2 is SVGIG (reference sequence). CDR3 DNA: TGTGCCTGGAGTGCTGGGACAGCTTATAATTCACCCCTCCACTTT. Its translation: CAWSAGTAYNSPLHF.

CDR3 nucleotide sequence: TGCGCCAGCAGCTCTTTAGGGACAGGGGTCACCGGGGAGCTGTTTTTT. Its protein product is CASSSLGTGVTGELFF. The chain couples TRBV5-1 to TRBJ2-2; 10 bases line up with TRBD1. Trimming at V came to 3 bases and at J to 4 bases, leaving 6 bases not matched to a gene. CDR1 and CDR2 from the germline V gene are SGHRS and YFSETQ. The CDR3 totals 16 residues.

The chain recombines TRBV5-1 with TRBJ2-5; the match to TRBD1 covers 9 bases. Trimming at V came to 2 bases and at J to 5 bases, leaving 10 bases not matched to a gene. CDR3 length: 16 amino acids. Per germline, CDR1 SGHRS and CDR2 YFSETQ. The CDR3 nucleotides read TGCGCCAGCAGCTTACAGGGGGCAAGTTGGATGGAGACCCAGTACTTC. Encoded protein: CASSLQGASWMETQYF.

This chain connects TRBV19 to TRBJ1-2; weak D call: TRBD1 (5 bases). This CDR3 is 14 amino acids long. The ends were cut back, 2 bases at V and 4 bases at J, with 11 bases in the middle. CDR1 and CDR2 from the germline V gene are LNHDA and SQIVND (reference sequence). The CDR3: CASSINHGGYGYTF. The DNA for the CDR3 is TGTGCCAGTAGTATAAATCACGGGGGCTATGGCTACACCTTC.

CDR3 bases: TGTGCCACCAGGGATGAGGACAGGGAAATAACTGAAGCTTTCTTT. Its protein product is CATRDEDREITEAFF. The chain couples TRBV15 to TRBJ1-1, with 8 bases lining up with TRBD1. CDR1 is LNHNV and CDR2 is YYDKDF in the germline V gene (reference sequence). This CDR3 region has 15 residues. The junction had 11 bases not matched to a gene; V was cut back by 6 bases and J by 5 bases.

This chain uses TRBV11-3 with TRBJ2-1; TRBD1 matches at 7 bases. The CDR3 spans 13 residues. Germline V gives CDR1 SGHNT, CDR2 YENEEA. Losses at the gene ends were 4 bases for V and 10 bases for J; bases not matched to a gene: 7. The CDR3 spells CASSSGTALEQFF. As DNA, the CDR3 is TGTGCCAGCAGCTCCGGGACAGCCTTAGAGCAGTTCTTC.

J is TRBJ1-5 and V is TRBV27; 7 bases match TRBD1. From germline, CDR1 is MNHEY and CDR2 SMNVEV (reference sequence). Germline trimming cut 8 bases from V and 0 bases from J; bases unmatched to any gene: 4. This CDR3 is built from 14 residues. CDR3 amino acids: CASRDSGSNQPQHF. CDR3 bases: TGTGCCAGCCGGGACAGTGGTAGCAATCAGCCCCAGCATTTT.

The chain combines TRBV4-3 with TRBJ2-1, with 11 bases aligning to TRBD2. V shed 1 base and J 6 bases; nucleotides not matched to a gene: 5. Germline V lookup: CDR1 LGHNA, CDR2 YSLEER. This CDR3 has 16 amino acids. The CDR3 bases are TGCGCCAGCAGCCAAGGACCGGGACTAGCGGCCAATGAGCAGTTCTTC. Translated: CASSQGPGLAANEQFF.

The V and J genes are TRBV11-2 and TRBJ2-5, with 11 bases fitting TRBD1. V shed 5 bases, J shed 5 bases, and the junction held 10 bases outside the gene matches. CDR1 is SGHAT, CDR2 FQNNGV, per germline. CDR3 length equals 16 residues. As DNA, the CDR3 is TGTGCCAGCAGCCCCGGGACAGGGGGACTGGGGGAGACCCAGTACTTC. Its protein is CASSPGTGGLGETQYF.

The J gene is TRBJ1-2, the V gene TRBV13, with TRBD1 as a possible D gene (5 bases). Germline-derived CDR1 and CDR2 are PRHDT and FYEKMQ (reference sequence). The CDR3 sequence is 16 residues long. Between the trimmed V and J ends, which lost 3 bases and 3 bases, there was a span of 17 bases. Written as DNA, the CDR3 is TGTGCCAGCAGCTTCGGTCGGGGGATATCCCACTATGGCTACACCTTC. Protein sequence: CASSFGRGISHYGYTF.

The V and J genes are TRBV6-5 and TRBJ1-1, with D possibly TRBD1 on 6 matching bases. Between the trimmed V and J ends, which lost 6 bases and 4 bases, there was a span of 15 bases. The germline CDR1 and CDR2 sequences are MNHEY and SVGAGI. The CDR3 sequence is 14 residues long. CDR3 loop: CASREGRGGTEAFF. CDR3 bases: TGTGCCAGCAGGGAAGGTCGAGGGGGCACTGAAGCTTTCTTT.

This clone was seen only a few times. The V and J genes are TRBV29-1 and TRBJ1-1, with 8 bases aligning to TRBD1. The CDR3 contains 15 residues. V lost 3 bases and J lost 1; bases outside the gene matches: 7. CDR1 and CDR2 from the germline V gene are SQVTM and ANQGSEA. The CDR3, as DNA: TGCAGCGTTGACCCCCAACAGGGGGGGAACACTGAAGCTTTCTTT. Translation: CSVDPQQGGNTEAFF. The full variable domain, with the rest looked up from reference TRBV29-1 and TRBJ1-1, is SAVISQKPSRDICQRGTSLTIQCQVDSQVTMMFWYRQQPGQSLTLIATANQGSEATYESGFVIDKFPISRPNLTFSTLTVSNMSPEDSSIYLCSVDPQQGGNTEAFFGQGTRLTVV.

The V gene is TRBV4-2, the J gene TRBJ1-6; maybe TRBD1 (5 bases). The V gene lost 4 bases and the J gene lost 9 bases, with 16 bases spanning the gap. Germline V lookup: CDR1 LGHNA, CDR2 YNFKEQ. This CDR3 region has 15 residues. The CDR3 nucleotides are TGTGCCAGCAGCCGCAGGGTTGTGGAAGGTTCACCCCTCCACTTT. This codes for CASSRRVVEGSPLHF.

This chain uses TRBV5-1 with TRBJ2-5; possible D gene TRBD1, 8 bases. V lost 2 bases to trimming and J lost 2 bases, with 13 bases between them. The V gene's germline CDR1 is SGHRS and CDR2 YFSETQ. The CDR3 is 15 residues long. CDR3 DNA sequence: TGCGCCAGCAGCTTACAGGGGGGGGAGCAAGAGACCCAGTACTTC. Its protein is CASSLQGGEQETQYF.

This clone came up a few times. The CDR3 bases are TGTGCCAGCAGGAGACAGGGATCAGGTGAAGCTTTCTTT. It yields the protein CASRRQGSGEAFF. V is TRBV7-2 and J is TRBJ1-1, with 7 bases lining up with TRBD1. There are 13 residues in the CDR3. V gave up 6 bases and J gave up 7 bases; unmatched junction bases: 8. In germline, CDR1 is SGHTA, CDR2 FQGNSA.

The chain employs TRBV11-1 and TRBJ2-7, with 9 bases fitting TRBD1. There are 16 residues in the CDR3. Trimming cost V 3 bases and J 7 bases; bases outside gene matches: 13. Per germline, CDR1 SGHAT and CDR2 FQDESV (reference sequence). The CDR3 sequence is CASSFRTGTGSREQYF. The CDR3 DNA follows: TGTGCCAGCAGCTTCCGCACCGGGACAGGGTCTAGGGAGCAGTACTTC.

The chain links TRBV19 to TRBJ1-5; maybe TRBD1 (6 bases). There are 17 residues in the CDR3. Germline V lookup: CDR1 LNHDA, CDR2 SQIVND (reference sequence). Trimming left V 1 base short and J 8 bases short, with 21 bases between. CDR3 sequence (DNA): TGTGCCAGTAGTATAGGGGTTCGTAGGGGGTTAAGGGAGCCCCAGCATTTT. It specifies CASSIGVRRGLREPQHF.

The chain links TRBV5-1 to TRBJ2-2, with a weak D call TRBD2 (5 bases). CDR1 is SGHRS, CDR2 YFSETQ, per germline. Trimming stripped 1 base from V and 2 bases from J, with 12 bases between. The CDR3 loop spans 16 amino acids. In DNA, the CDR3 is TGCGCCAGCAGCTTGTCCGGACTGACTAACACCGGGGAGCTGTTTTTT. Translated: CASSLSGLTNTGELFF.